Shown below are 30 T cell receptor beta chains from a single sample sequenced in a study of cytomegalovirus exposure and HLA in healthy donors. The PCR employed 60 Vbeta primers together with 13 Jbeta primers. Profiled with immunoSEQ multiplex PCR; TCRdb holds only in-frame clones, not every one. In the table there are about 170,000 clones, about 82% of which are singletons. Sequences were obtained from PBMCs. These receptors originate from a female donor in good health and CMV-seronegative.

This chain links TRBV6-5 with TRBJ2-5, with 8 bases matching TRBD2. V was pared by 0 bases and J by 5 bases, with 5 bases of the junction left unmatched. The germline V gene has CDR1 MNHEY and CDR2 SVGAGI. The CDR3 runs to 15 residues. This chain's CDR3 is CASSYSASGGETQYF. The DNA of the CDR3 is TGTGCCAGCAGTTACTCGGCCAGCGGGGGTGAGACCCAGTACTTC.

This clone has only a few counts. The chain links TRBV10-2 to TRBJ1-1, with TRBD1 as a possible D gene (5 bases). In germline, CDR1 is WSHSY, CDR2 SAAADI. The V end lost 6 bases, the J end lost 5 bases, and 22 bases lay between the germline ends. The CDR3 is made up of 16 amino acids. The CDR3 region is CASSNRLWSGGTEAFF. CDR3 nucleotide sequence: TGCGCCAGCAGCAATAGACTCTGGTCCGGGGGGACTGAAGCTTTCTTT.

The chain carries TRBV29-1 and TRBJ2-6, with D uncertain. V was cut by 5 bases and J by 4 bases, with 6 bases left in between. The CDR3 covers 12 residues. Germline V CDR1 and CDR2: SQVTM, ANQGSEA. The CDR3 loop reads CSVRAGANVLTF. For the CDR3, the DNA is TGCAGCGTTAGAGCGGGGGCCAACGTCCTGACTTTC.

This clone was seen a handful of times. V gene TRBV28 combines with J gene TRBJ2-3; 8 bases are shared with TRBD2. Unmatched junction bases numbered 8, after V lost 6 bases and J lost 6 bases. Germline V gene data show CDR1 as MDHEN and CDR2 as SYDVKM. The CDR3 is made up of 14 amino acids. CDR3 in amino acids: CASRSSGGADTQYF. CDR3 sequence (DNA): TGTGCCAGCAGGTCCAGCGGGGGTGCGGATACGCAGTATTTT.

V is TRBV28 and J is TRBJ2-1, with D possibly matching TRBD2 (5 bases). Germline CDR1 is MDHEN and CDR2 is SYDVKM. V lost 7 bases to trimming and J lost 8 bases, with 12 bases between them. CDR3 length equals 12 residues. The CDR3 nucleotides are TGTGCCAGCACCGTCGGGGTGGATGAGCAGTTCTTC. Residues: CASTVGVDEQFF.

This clone was seen once. The rearrangement links TRBV28 to TRBJ2-2, with 7 bases identical to TRBD1. Germline assignment: CDR1 MDHEN and CDR2 SYDVKM. After removal of 4 bases from V and 1 base from J, the junction contained 6 bases not matched to a gene. This CDR3 is 16 amino acids long. DNA for the CDR3: TGTGCCAGCAGTTCTTACCGGACAGGGAACACCGGGGAGCTGTTTTTT. It codes for CASSSYRTGNTGELFF. Looking up the rest from reference TRBV28 and TRBJ2-2 gives the full variable domain: DVKVTQSSRYLVKRTGEKVFLECVQDMDHENMFWYRQDPGLGLRLIYFSYDVKMKEKGDIPEGYSVSREKKERFSLILESASTNQTSMYLCASSSYRTGNTGELFFGEGSRLTVL.

The chain couples TRBV15 to TRBJ2-1, with 11 bases matching TRBD2. Trimming removed 4 bases from V and 9 bases from J; junction bases left unmatched: 11. The CDR3 extends over 16 amino acids. Germline V gene lookup returns CDR1 LNHNV and CDR2 YYDKDF (reference sequence). For the CDR3, the DNA is TGTGCCACCAGCAAGACTAGCGGGACTCTCCTAGGTGAGCAGTTCTTC. Its translation is CATSKTSGTLLGEQFF.

Only one count was recorded for this clone. The rearrangement uses TRBV7-9 and TRBJ1-2; unclear D gene. Per germline, CDR1 SEHNR and CDR2 FQNEAQ (reference sequence). The CDR3 is 13 amino acids. V was cut by 2 bases and J by 4 bases, with 8 bases left in between. This chain's CDR3 is CASSLTGSYGYTF. The DNA for the CDR3 is TGTGCCAGCAGCTTAACTGGGAGCTATGGCTACACCTTC.

In its sample, this clone was seen once. The rearrangement links TRBV5-1 to TRBJ2-5; TRBD2 might be the D (5 bases). Germline CDR1 is SGHRS and CDR2 is YFSETQ. The V gene lost 5 bases and the J gene lost 2 bases, with 13 bases spanning the gap. CDR3 size: 14 residues. CDR3 protein: CASSRSGVQETQYF. The CDR3 DNA reads TGCGCCAGCAGTCGTTCCGGGGTACAAGAGACCCAGTACTTC.

The chain has TRBV7-3 and TRBJ2-1, with D possibly TRBD2 on 6 matching bases. With 4 bases removed from V and 1 base from J, the gap between germline ends came to 11 bases. This CDR3 has 15 residues. The germline gives CDR1 SGHTA, CDR2 FQGTGA. CDR3 sequence reads: CASSSLASSYNEQFF. CDR3 sequence (DNA): TGTGCCAGCAGCTCGCTAGCGTCATCCTACAATGAGCAGTTCTTC.

V usage is TRBV7-2 and J usage is TRBJ1-3; 8 bases agree with TRBD1. The J segment lost 4 bases and the V segment lost 5 bases, leaving 13 bases of the junction unmatched. Germline CDR1 reads SGHTA; CDR2 reads FQGNSA. The CDR3 spans 17 residues. The CDR3 DNA is TGTGCCAGCAGCACCTCAGGGAACAGGGGGTCGGGAAACACCATATATTTT. Protein: CASSTSGNRGSGNTIYF.

The chain links TRBV30 to TRBJ1-2; 8 bases fit TRBD1. Germline V gives CDR1 GTSNPN, CDR2 SVGIG (reference sequence). Trimming removed 4 bases from V and 3 bases from J; junction bases left unmatched: 7. This CDR3 has 14 residues. CDR3 amino acids: CAWNPDRVDYGYTF. The CDR3 coding sequence is TGTGCCTGGAACCCGGACAGGGTGGACTATGGCTACACCTTC.

A few counts support this clone. The V gene is TRBV27, the J gene TRBJ2-3; D gene ambiguous. Per germline, CDR1 MNHEY and CDR2 SMNVEV (reference sequence). With 7 bases removed from V and 0 bases from J, the gap between germline ends came to 8 bases. The CDR3 extends over 13 amino acids. The CDR3: CASTAGSTDTQYF. The CDR3 DNA sequence: TGTGCCAGCACGGCAGGCAGCACAGATACGCAGTATTTT.

The CDR3 spells CASSLSAASYEQYF. CDR3 sequence (DNA): TGTGCCAGCAGTTTATCGGCGGCCTCCTACGAGCAGTACTTC. This chain joins TRBV27 and TRBJ2-7; D remains ambiguous. Germline CDR1 reads MNHEY; CDR2 reads SMNVEV (reference sequence). Trimming took 0 bases from V and 0 from J, leaving 6 bases between them. The CDR3 is 14 residues long.

This clone has just a few counts. The V call is TRBV5-1, the J call TRBJ2-1, with 9 bases matching TRBD2. The CDR3 sequence is 16 residues long. Germline values: CDR1 SGHRS, CDR2 YFSETQ. Germline trimming cut 3 bases from V and 0 bases from J; bases unmatched to any gene: 4. The CDR3 DNA reads as TGCGCCAGCAGCTCGTTTAGCGGGAGCTCCTACAATGAGCAGTTCTTC. This gives the protein CASSSFSGSSYNEQFF.

The chain's CDR3 is CASSVGPTTSYNEQFF. Written as DNA, the CDR3 is TGTGCCAGCAGCGTAGGTCCGACTACCTCCTACAATGAGCAGTTCTTC. The V and J genes are TRBV9 and TRBJ2-1, with D perhaps TRBD2 (5 bases). Between the trimmed V and J ends, which lost 0 bases and 0 bases, there was a span of 10 bases. CDR1 and CDR2 (germline): SGDLS, YYNGEE. The CDR3 sequence is 16 residues long.

The V and J genes are TRBV2 and TRBJ1-5; D not certain. CDR3 size: 15 residues. The V end was cut by 1 base, the J end by 6 bases, with 13 bases between. CDR1 is SNHLY and CDR2 is FYNNEI in the germline V gene. CDR3 region: CASSEERSRRQPQHF. DNA for the CDR3: TGTGCCAGCAGTGAAGAGAGGTCGAGACGTCAGCCCCAGCATTTT.

The rearrangement joins TRBV7-2 to TRBJ2-3; unclear D gene. The CDR3 runs 15 residues. Trimming removed 5 bases at V and 4 bases at J, with 16 bases between. Germline-derived CDR1 and CDR2 are SGHTA and FQGNSA. CDR3 loop: CASSTTFHGSDTQYF. In nucleotides, the CDR3 is TGTGCCAGCAGCACGACTTTCCACGGGTCAGATACGCAGTATTTT.

The rearrangement joins TRBV9 to TRBJ2-3, with D perhaps matching TRBD2 (6 bases). Germline lookup yields CDR1 SGDLS and CDR2 YYNGEE. Trimming pared 0 bases from V and 1 base from J, leaving 9 bases between. The CDR3 is 15 residues long. The CDR3 sequence: CASSVGPSGTDTQYF. DNA for the CDR3: TGTGCCAGCAGCGTAGGCCCTAGCGGCACAGATACGCAGTATTTT.

This chain connects TRBV5-1 to TRBJ2-7, with 9 bases lining up with TRBD1. This CDR3 region has 15 residues. Germline trimming cut 4 bases from V and 0 bases from J; bases unmatched to any gene: 5. Germline loops: CDR1 SGHRS, CDR2 YFSETQ. The CDR3 sequence: CASSQGTGLSYEQYF. In DNA form, the CDR3 reads TGCGCCAGCAGCCAAGGGACAGGGCTCTCCTACGAGCAGTACTTC.

The genes are TRBV30 and TRBJ2-2, with TRBD1 identical over 7 bases. Germline loops: CDR1 GTSNPN, CDR2 SVGIG (reference sequence). The CDR3 runs to 17 residues. The V and J ends lost 2 bases and 3 bases, in that order; junction bases with no gene match: 12. Here the CDR3 DNA reads TGTGCCTGGAGTCCCCGTCCCGGGACAGCTTACACCGGGGAGCTGTTTTTT. As protein: CAWSPRPGTAYTGELFF.

In this sample, this clone turned up a few times. V usage is TRBV15 and J usage is TRBJ1-5, with D hard to call. This CDR3 is built from 16 residues. Germline V CDR1 and CDR2: LNHNV, YYDKDF (reference sequence). V was trimmed by 0 bases and J by 7 bases, leaving 16 bases between them. In DNA form, the CDR3 reads TGTGCCACCAGCAGAGATTATAGGGAGGCAGGACAGCCCCAGCATTTT. Protein sequence: CATSRDYREAGQPQHF.

This chain links TRBV14 with TRBJ2-2; unclear D gene. Trimming cost V 1 base and J 2 bases, with 8 bases left between them. Germline V CDR1 and CDR2: SGHDN, FVKESK. The CDR3 contains 15 residues. CDR3 region: CASSQVAANTGELFF. CDR3 DNA: TGTGCCAGCAGCCAAGTTGCGGCCAACACCGGGGAGCTGTTTTTT.

This clone was seen a handful of times. The genes are TRBV7-9 and TRBJ2-3; no reliable D call. Germline V CDR1 and CDR2: SEHNR, FQNEAQ (reference sequence). The CDR3 is made up of 16 amino acids. The V and J ends lost 5 bases and 0 bases respectively, with 15 bases between them. Here the CDR3 reads CASSPIPLTSTDTQYF. CDR3 DNA: TGTGCCAGCAGCCCCATCCCCCTTACTAGCACAGATACGCAGTATTTT.

V usage is TRBV7-9 and J usage is TRBJ2-3, with no clear D. Germline V lookup: CDR1 SEHNR, CDR2 FQNEAQ (reference sequence). The V gene lost 7 bases and the J gene lost 0 bases, with 17 bases spanning the gap. This CDR3 has 16 amino acids. The CDR3 DNA reads TGTGCCAGCAACGGCATGCGGCTAGTAAGCACAGATACGCAGTATTTT. This translates into CASNGMRLVSTDTQYF.

This rearrangement joins TRBV5-1 to TRBJ1-3; the D is unclear. The ends were cut back, 4 bases at V and 0 bases at J, with 17 bases in the middle. The V gene's germline CDR1 is SGHRS and CDR2 YFSETQ. This CDR3 has 17 amino acids. The CDR3 bases are TGCGCCAGCAGCACCCAAGTGGGCAGGAACTCTGGAAACACCATATATTTT. It encodes CASSTQVGRNSGNTIYF.

The table lists this clone with a count of one. The chain recombines TRBV5-4 with TRBJ1-2; tentative D call: TRBD1 (6 bases). V gave up 0 bases and J gave up 6 bases, with 18 bases separating them. The germline V gene has CDR1 SGHNT and CDR2 YYREEE (reference sequence). The CDR3 totals 16 residues. DNA of the CDR3: TGTGCCAGCAGCTTGGAGCCTACCAGGACAGTTAATGGCTACACCTTC. This codes for CASSLEPTRTVNGYTF.

V is TRBV7-3 and J is TRBJ2-7; 7 bases are shared with TRBD1. Trimming removed 6 bases from V and 11 bases from J; junction bases left unmatched: 16. Germline CDR1 reads SGHTA; CDR2 reads FQGTGA. The CDR3 runs to 14 residues. CDR3 region: CASSAPGQEQGEYF. CDR3 nucleotides: TGTGCCAGCAGTGCCCCCGGACAGGAACAAGGGGAGTACTTC.

The J gene is TRBJ2-1, the V gene TRBV11-3; tentatively, D is TRBD2 (6 bases). V lost 8 bases, J lost 4 bases, and 12 bases lay in between. The CDR3 loop spans 13 amino acids. Germline V CDR1 and CDR2: SGHNT, YENEEA. CDR3 nucleotides: TGTGCCAGCGGTCCACGGGGGTACAATGAGCAGTTCTTC. Translated: CASGPRGYNEQFF. Filled out from reference TRBV11-3 and TRBJ2-1, the complete variable domain reads EAGVVQSPRYKIIEKKQPVAFWCNPISGHNTLYWYLQNLGQGPELLIRYENEEAVDDSQLPKDRFSAERLKGVDSTLKIQPAELGDSAVYLCASGPRGYNEQFFGPGTRLTVL.

This rearrangement joins TRBV7-3 to TRBJ2-3; 12 bases line up with TRBD2. This CDR3 region has 15 residues. CDR1 is SGHTA and CDR2 is FQGTGA in the germline V gene. V dropped 5 bases and J dropped 3; count of bases not matched to a gene: 3. CDR3 nucleotides: TGTGCCAGCAGCCTGACTAGCGGGAGAACAGATACGCAGTATTTT. It is translated as CASSLTSGRTDTQYF.